This passage covers 24 T cell receptor beta chains from one sample sequenced in a study of blood T cell repertoires in COVID-19. This table comes from immunoSEQ multiplex PCR, and its TCRdb copy is limited to in-frame clones, with some not included. The sample consists of some 290,000 clones, roughly 89% of them appearing once. The sample consisted of peripheral blood. Every receptor here comes from a woman aged 40 to 50 with COVID-19, enrolled during active disease.

The chain has TRBV7-2 and TRBJ1-3; D unclear. The V end was cut by 5 bases, the J end by 2 bases, with 16 bases between. The CDR3 is 16 amino acids. Looked up from germline, CDR1 is SGHTA and CDR2 is FQGNSA. This CDR3 is CASSPQWSRPGNTIYF. The CDR3 coding sequence is TGTGCCAGCAGCCCCCAATGGAGCAGACCTGGAAACACCATATATTTT.

The rearrangement uses TRBV7-2 and TRBJ1-5; 7 bases are a match to TRBD1. The germline gives CDR1 SGHTA, CDR2 FQGNSA. The trim removed 1 base at V and 2 bases at J, leaving 11 bases unmatched. CDR3 length equals 18 residues. The CDR3 loop reads CASSLGLGRGEGNQPQHF. CDR3 sequence (DNA): TGTGCCAGCAGCTTAGGGCTTGGCAGGGGGGAGGGCAATCAGCCCCAGCATTTT.

This clone occurred a few times. The same CDR3 arises from other DNA sequences in this sample as well. The chain has TRBV11-2 and TRBJ2-7; no firm D call. V was pared by 4 bases and J by 2 bases, with 3 bases between. The CDR3 is 11 amino acids. Germline V gene data show CDR1 as SGHAT and CDR2 as FQNNGV. The CDR3 reads CASSSTYEQYF. CDR3 coding DNA: TGTGCCAGCAGCTCCACCTACGAGCAGTACTTC.

The J gene is TRBJ2-5, the V gene TRBV28; D ambiguous. CDR1 is MDHEN, CDR2 SYDVKM, per germline. The CDR3 sequence is 15 residues long. The V gene lost 4 bases and the J gene lost 1 base, with 13 bases spanning the gap. DNA for the CDR3: TGTGCCAGCAGTTCGCCCCAGCGCCTCCAAGAGACCCAGTACTTC. It specifies CASSSPQRLQETQYF.

This clone has just a few counts. The genes are TRBV30 and TRBJ2-3, with TRBD2 matching 9 bases. Germline CDR1 reads GTSNPN; CDR2 reads SVGIG (reference sequence). The length of the CDR3 is 15 residues. V trimming: 4 bases; J trimming: 7 bases; junction bases outside the gene matches: 12. CDR3 bases: TGTGCCTGGAAATTCGCGGGAGGGCCTGTAAATACGCAGTATTTT. Translation gives CAWKFAGGPVNTQYF.

The J gene is TRBJ1-3, the V gene TRBV19; 7 bases are a match to TRBD1. This CDR3 region has 15 residues. The J segment lost 3 bases and the V segment lost 4 bases, leaving 6 bases of the junction unmatched. Per the germline V gene, CDR1 is LNHDA and CDR2 is SQIVND (reference sequence). CDR3 coding DNA: TGTGCCAGTAGTACGCCTGGGACAGTTGGAAACACCATATATTTT. It codes for CASSTPGTVGNTIYF.

The chain recombines TRBV7-2 with TRBJ1-2; 7 bases agree with TRBD1. CDR3 length equals 14 residues. The germline CDR1 and CDR2 sequences are SGHTA and FQGNSA. V dropped 5 bases and J dropped 6; count of bases not matched to a gene: 9. The CDR3 is CASSLQGYADGYTF. The DNA of the CDR3 is TGTGCCAGCAGCCTACAGGGGTACGCTGATGGCTACACCTTC.

The chain has TRBV5-4 and TRBJ1-1; D not certain. The V end lost 2 bases, the J end lost 6 bases, and 14 bases lay between the germline ends. The CDR3 length is 14 residues. Germline V CDR1 and CDR2: SGHNT, YYREEE (reference sequence). This chain's CDR3 is CASSFSSRGPEAFF. The CDR3 nucleotides are TGTGCCAGCAGCTTTAGTTCGAGAGGGCCTGAAGCTTTCTTT.

The V call is TRBV12-3 or TRBV12-4, the J call TRBJ1-2; no reliable D call. The CDR3 consists of 10 residues. Trimming took off 8 bases at V and 9 bases at J, with 10 bases between the two ends. CDR3 region: CASGRRRYTF. In DNA, the CDR3 is TGTGCCAGCGGGCGTCGTCGCTACACCTTC.

The rearrangement links TRBV15 to TRBJ1-5; D is possibly TRBD1 (5 bases). Trimming removed 2 bases at V and 7 bases at J, with 18 bases between. The CDR3 length is 16 residues. Germline CDR1 reads LNHNV; CDR2 reads YYDKDF (reference sequence). The CDR3 region has the DNA TGTGCCACCAGCAGACTGGGCAGGGAATCGCGCCAGCCCCAGCATTTT. Translation gives CATSRLGRESRQPQHF.

This chain uses TRBV27 with TRBJ2-7; 12 nucleotides align to TRBD1. The CDR3 runs to 16 residues. Germline CDR1 and CDR2: MNHEY and SMNVEV (reference sequence). Trimming at V came to 5 bases and at J to 2 bases, leaving 7 bases not matched to a gene. This chain's CDR3 is CASSRDRGRGPYEQYF. The CDR3 DNA follows: TGTGCCAGCAGTCGGGACAGGGGGCGCGGTCCCTACGAGCAGTACTTC.

This chain links TRBV19 with TRBJ1-5; no definite D call. The CDR3 totals 13 residues. V lost 2 bases and J lost 9, with 11 bases in between. CDR1 and CDR2 (germline): LNHDA, SQIVND (reference sequence). CDR3 sequence reads: CASSISSPRPQHF. CDR3 nucleotides: TGTGCCAGTAGTATATCTAGTCCGCGGCCCCAGCATTTT.

V usage is TRBV18 and J usage is TRBJ1-1, with TRBD1 as a possible D gene (5 bases). The germline CDR1 and CDR2 sequences are KGHSH and LQKENI. The CDR3 has 16 residues. Trimming took 2 bases from V and 1 from J, leaving 14 bases between them. As DNA, the CDR3 is TGTGCCAGCTCACCAAAAGCGGGGGTTGGGAACACTGAAGCTTTCTTT. Protein: CASSPKAGVGNTEAFF.

The CDR3 sequence is CASSFGSPRLSGIYEQYF. CDR3 bases: TGTGCCAGCAGCTTCGGCTCCCCGAGGCTAAGCGGGATCTACGAGCAGTACTTC. The chain uses TRBV7-8 and TRBJ2-7; 7 positions agree with TRBD2. Germline loops: CDR1 SGHVS, CDR2 FQNEAQ. The CDR3 length is 18 residues. The ends lost 3 bases at V and 3 bases at J; junction bases unmatched: 17.

The chain has TRBV11-2 and TRBJ1-6, with 7 nucleotides matching TRBD1. Germline trimming cut 4 bases from V and 9 bases from J; bases unmatched to any gene: 6. The CDR3 covers 14 residues. Germline V CDR1 and CDR2: SGHAT, FQNNGV. Here the CDR3 DNA reads TGTGCCAGCAGCTCGACAGGGTTTAGTTCACCCCTCCACTTT. It encodes CASSSTGFSSPLHF.

The chain links TRBV19 to TRBJ2-7, with a possible D match to TRBD2 (7 bases). Germline V gene sequence: CDR1 LNHDA, CDR2 SQIVND (reference sequence). V lost 10 bases and J lost 7, with 14 bases in between. CDR3 size: 11 residues. CDR3 coding DNA: TGTGCCACAAGGGGGGGTGAAGAGCAGTACTTC. Translating it yields CATRGGEEQYF.

CDR3: CASSRALAGGETQYF. In DNA form, the CDR3 reads TGCGCCAGCAGCCGGGCCTTGGCGGGGGGGGAGACCCAGTACTTC. V is TRBV4-3 and J is TRBJ2-5; 9 bases map to TRBD2. Germline V CDR1 and CDR2: LGHNA, YSLEER. Trimming took 4 bases from V and 5 from J; bases not matched to a gene: 8. This CDR3 has 15 amino acids.

The chain has TRBV19 and TRBJ2-2; 7 bases are shared with TRBD1. CDR3 size: 14 residues. V shed 5 bases, J shed 7 bases, and the junction held 7 bases outside the gene matches. Germline V gene lookup returns CDR1 LNHDA and CDR2 SQIVND (reference sequence). The CDR3 protein is CASSVKGADGELFF. In DNA, the CDR3 is TGTGCCAGTAGTGTGAAGGGGGCGGACGGGGAGCTGTTTTTT.

The rearrangement links TRBV4-3 to TRBJ1-5, with 7 bases that match TRBD1. Trimming cost V 1 base and J 1 base; bases outside gene matches: 10. CDR1 and CDR2 from the germline V gene are LGHNA and YSLEER. This CDR3 is 18 amino acids long. The CDR3 protein is CASSQGAIVQGSNQPQHF. The CDR3 DNA reads TGCGCCAGCAGCCAAGGGGCGATCGTACAGGGGAGCAATCAGCCCCAGCATTTT.

In nucleotides, the CDR3 is TGTGCCAGCAGCCGGATGACAGTCACTGAAGCTTTCTTT. Its translation: CASSRMTVTEAFF. V gene TRBV2 combines with J gene TRBJ1-1, with a possible D match to TRBD1 (5 bases). V gave up 6 bases and J gave up 4 bases, with 12 bases separating them. Germline V gene lookup returns CDR1 SNHLY and CDR2 FYNNEI. The CDR3 is 13 residues long.

This clone has a single count. The chain employs TRBV24-1 and TRBJ1-5, with 12 bases fitting TRBD1. The CDR3 runs to 15 residues. With 5 bases clipped from V and 6 bases from J, the junction kept 4 bases outside the gene matches. Germline values: CDR1 KGHDR, CDR2 SFDVKD. CDR3 DNA: TGTGCCACCAGTGGGGGGACAGGGGGCACTCAGCCCCAGCATTTT. Its protein is CATSGGTGGTQPQHF.

This clone came up once. This chain uses TRBV20-1 with TRBJ1-2; tentative D call: TRBD1 (5 bases). Trimming left V 7 bases short and J 7 bases short, with 7 bases between. CDR3 length: 9 residues. The germline CDR1 and CDR2 sequences are DFQATT and SNEGSKA (reference sequence). In DNA, the CDR3 is TGCAGTGTTGGGGCTGGCTACACCTTC. It yields the protein CSVGAGYTF.

The genes are TRBV6-2 or TRBV6-3 and TRBJ1-5; the D gene is possibly TRBD1 (5 bases). CDR1 is MNHEY, CDR2 SVGEGT, per germline. The CDR3 covers 16 residues. V lost 2 bases and J lost 0, with 11 bases in between. The CDR3 here is CASSYIRDYSNQPQHF. Written as DNA, the CDR3 is TGTGCCAGCAGTTACATACGGGACTATAGCAATCAGCCCCAGCATTTT.

V is TRBV9 and J is TRBJ2-2; D is perhaps TRBD1 (6 bases). V lost 0 bases to trimming and J lost 3 bases, with 15 bases between them. Germline V gene lookup returns CDR1 SGDLS and CDR2 YYNGEE. This CDR3 contains 17 residues. DNA of the CDR3: TGTGCCAGCAGCGTAGCTTACGGACAGCGCGACACCGGGGAGCTGTTTTTT. This translates into CASSVAYGQRDTGELFF.